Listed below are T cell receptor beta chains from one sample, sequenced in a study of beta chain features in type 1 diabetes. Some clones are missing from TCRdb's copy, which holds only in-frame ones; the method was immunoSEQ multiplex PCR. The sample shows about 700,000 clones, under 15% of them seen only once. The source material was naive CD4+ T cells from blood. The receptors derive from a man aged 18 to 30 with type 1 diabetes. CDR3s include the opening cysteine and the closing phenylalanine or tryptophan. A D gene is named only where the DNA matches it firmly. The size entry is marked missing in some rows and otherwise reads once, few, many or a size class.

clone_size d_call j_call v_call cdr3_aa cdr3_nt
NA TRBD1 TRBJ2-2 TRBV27 CASTTGEHTGELFF TGTGCCAGCACTACAGGGGAGCACACCGGGGAGCTGTTTTTT
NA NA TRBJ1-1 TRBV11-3 CASSLETGSNTEAFF TGTGCCAGCAGCTTAGAGACAGGATCGAACACTGAAGCTTTCTTT
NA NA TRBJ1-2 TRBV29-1 CSVTQVGLFYGYTF TGCAGCGTCACCCAAGTGGGTTTGTTCTATGGCTACACCTTC
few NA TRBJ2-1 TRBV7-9 CASSRGIGSYNEQFF TGTGCCAGCAGCCGAGGGATAGGCTCCTACAATGAGCAGTTCTTC
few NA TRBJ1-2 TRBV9 CASSVATGFIGSYTF TGTGCCAGCAGCGTAGCTACGGGCTTCATTGGTAGCTACACCTTC
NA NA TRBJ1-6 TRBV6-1 CASSSGTIRNSPLHF TGTGCCAGCAGCTCCGGGACAATAAGGAATTCACCCCTCCACTTT
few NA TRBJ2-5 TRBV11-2 CASSLTPRGLSGETQYF TGTGCCAGCAGCCTAACACCCCGGGGACTCTCTGGAGAGACCCAGTACTTC
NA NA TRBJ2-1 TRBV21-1 CGTGTGFYNEQFF TGTGGGACAGGGACGGGCTTCTACAATGAGCAGTTCTTC
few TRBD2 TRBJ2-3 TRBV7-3 CASSPGTSGRTSTDTQYF TGTGCCAGCAGCCCAGGGACTAGCGGGCGAACTAGCACAGATACGCAGTATTTT
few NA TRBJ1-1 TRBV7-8 CASSYEATEAFF TGTGCCAGCAGCTATGAGGCCACTGAAGCTTTCTTT
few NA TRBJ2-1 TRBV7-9 CASSPNSGFQGNEQFF TGTGCCAGCAGCCCCAATTCGGGGTTCCAGGGCAATGAGCAGTTCTTC
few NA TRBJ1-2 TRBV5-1 CASSFDGDSGYTF TGCGCCAGCAGCTTTGATGGGGATAGTGGCTACACCTTC
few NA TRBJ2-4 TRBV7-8 CASSSGTSNIQYF TGTGCCAGCAGCTCAGGGACTTCGAACATTCAGTACTTC
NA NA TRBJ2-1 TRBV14 CASSQEPGRGYNEQFF TGTGCCAGCAGCCAAGAGCCCGGACGGGGGTACAATGAGCAGTTCTTC
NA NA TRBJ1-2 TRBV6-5 CASRDRPYYGYTF TGTGCCAGCCGTGACAGGCCCTACTATGGCTACACCTTC
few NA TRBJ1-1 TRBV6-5 CASRERNTEAFF TGTGCCAGCAGGGAAAGGAACACTGAAGCTTTCTTT
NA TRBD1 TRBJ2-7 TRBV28 CASTQDRAGYEQYF TGTGCCAGCACTCAGGACAGGGCGGGCTACGAGCAGTACTTC
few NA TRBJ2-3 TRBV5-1 CASSKGADTQYF TGCGCCAGCAGCAAGGGGGCAGATACGCAGTATTTT
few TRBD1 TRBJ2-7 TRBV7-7 CASSPDRGHEQYF TGTGCTAGCAGTCCGGACAGGGGACACGAGCAGTACTTC
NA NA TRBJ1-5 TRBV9 CASSWTDSNQPQHF TGTGCCAGCAGCTGGACGGATAGCAATCAGCCCCAGCATTTT
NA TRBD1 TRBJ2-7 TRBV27 CASSPGTGESRYEQYF TGTGCCAGCAGTCCGGGGACAGGGGAATCACGTTACGAGCAGTACTTC
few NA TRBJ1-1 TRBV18 CASSPVAGLGNTEAFF TGTGCCAGCTCACCAGTAGCAGGTTTGGGGAACACTGAAGCTTTCTTT
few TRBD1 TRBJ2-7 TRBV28 CASSPQTGGEDEQYF TGTGCCAGCAGTCCCCAGACAGGGGGGGAGGACGAGCAGTACTTC
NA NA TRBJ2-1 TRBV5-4 CASSVDGKTYNEQFF TGTGCCAGCAGCGTGGACGGTAAGACCTACAATGAGCAGTTCTTC
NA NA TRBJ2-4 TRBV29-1 CSVAFSTNLAKNIQYF TGCAGCGTTGCGTTCTCCACTAACCTAGCCAAAAACATTCAGTACTTC
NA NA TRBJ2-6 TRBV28 CASSFQGSGANVLTF TGTGCCAGCAGTTTTCAGGGGTCCGGGGCCAACGTCCTGACTTTC
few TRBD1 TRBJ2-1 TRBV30 CAWSEQGTEQFF TGTGCCTGGAGTGAACAGGGGACTGAGCAGTTCTTC
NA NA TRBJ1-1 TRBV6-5 CASSAVGDTEAFF TGTGCCAGCTCCGCGGTAGGGGACACTGAAGCTTTCTTT
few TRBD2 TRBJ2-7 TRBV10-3 CAIRGSGGTSYEQYF TGTGCCATCAGGGGTAGCGGGGGGACCTCCTACGAGCAGTACTTC
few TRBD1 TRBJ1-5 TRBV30 CAWSVQRTGGGNQPQHF TGTGCCTGGAGTGTACAGCGGACAGGGGGCGGGAATCAGCCCCAGCATTTT
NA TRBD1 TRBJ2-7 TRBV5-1 CASSPRQGKSSYEQYF TGCGCCAGCAGCCCCAGACAGGGGAAGAGCTCCTACGAGCAGTACTTC
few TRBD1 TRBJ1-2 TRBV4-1 CASSQAGTGGDGYTF TGCGCCAGCAGCCAAGCGGGGACAGGGGGAGATGGCTACACCTTC
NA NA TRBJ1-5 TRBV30 CAWSPRLNSNQPQHF TGTGCCTGGAGTCCGCGGTTGAATAGCAATCAGCCCCAGCATTTT
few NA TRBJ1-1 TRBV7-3 CASSSGHANTEAFF TGTGCCAGCAGTAGCGGACACGCGAACACTGAAGCTTTCTTT
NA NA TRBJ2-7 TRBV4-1 CASSQARKEQYF TGCGCCAGCAGCCAAGCCCGGAAGGAGCAGTACTTC
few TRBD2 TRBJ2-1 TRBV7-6 CASSLTLAAKYNEQFF TGTGCCAGCAGCTTAACCCTAGCGGCTAAGTACAATGAGCAGTTCTTC
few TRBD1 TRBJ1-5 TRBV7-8 CASSLEWAPGGFQPQHF TGTGCCAGCAGCTTAGAGTGGGCTCCAGGGGGCTTTCAGCCCCAGCATTTT
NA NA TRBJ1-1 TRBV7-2 CASSSWWENTEAFF TGTGCCAGCAGCTCCTGGTGGGAAAACACTGAAGCTTTCTTT
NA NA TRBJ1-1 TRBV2 CAGRGRSEAFF TGTGCCGGCCGAGGGAGGTCTGAAGCTTTCTTT
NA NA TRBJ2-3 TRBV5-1 CASSLLRSARTDTQYF TGCGCCAGCAGCTTGTTACGGTCTGCTCGCACAGATACGCAGTATTTT
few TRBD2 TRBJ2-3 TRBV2 CASTGGPGTQYF TGTGCCAGCACGGGGGGGCCGGGCACGCAGTATTTT
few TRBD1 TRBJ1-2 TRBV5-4 CASSWPDRGNYGYTF TGTGCCAGCAGCTGGCCGGACAGGGGGAACTATGGCTACACCTTC
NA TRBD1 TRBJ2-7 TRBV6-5 CASSYEGTGVIYEQYF TGTGCCAGCAGTTACGAGGGGACAGGGGTTATCTACGAGCAGTACTTC
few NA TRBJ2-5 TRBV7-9 CASSSDSKTQYF TGTGCCAGCAGCTCCGACAGCAAGACCCAGTACTTC
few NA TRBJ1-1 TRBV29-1 CSVAGQGSDSAFF TGCAGCGTTGCGGGGCAGGGGTCTGATTCAGCTTTCTTT
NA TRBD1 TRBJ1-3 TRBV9 CASSVVGEADRDGNTIYF TGTGCCAGCAGCGTAGTCGGGGAGGCGGACAGGGACGGAAACACCATATATTTT
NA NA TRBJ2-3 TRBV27 CASSLSALGGTQYF TGTGCCAGCAGTTTATCGGCTCTGGGAGGTACGCAGTATTTT
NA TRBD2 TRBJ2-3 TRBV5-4 CASSLRLAGSDTQYF TGTGCCAGCAGCTTGAGACTAGCGGGGTCAGATACGCAGTATTTT
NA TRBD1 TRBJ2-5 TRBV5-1 CASSGTGGVETQYF TGCGCCAGCAGCGGGACAGGGGGCGTTGAGACCCAGTACTTC
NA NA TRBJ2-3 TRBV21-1 CASSKGIAGVLAAQYF TGTGCCAGCAGCAAAGGGATAGCGGGGGTTCTGGCGGCGCAGTATTTT
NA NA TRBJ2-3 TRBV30 CAWSLMGDTQYF TGTGCCTGGTCTTTGATGGGAGATACGCAGTATTTT
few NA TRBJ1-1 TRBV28 CASSRPKTEAFF TGTGCCAGCAGTCGGCCGAAAACTGAAGCTTTCTTT
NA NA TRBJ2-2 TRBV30 CAWSGANTGELFF TGTGCCTGGAGTGGGGCGAACACCGGGGAGCTGTTTTTT